The 30 T cell receptor beta chains below were found in one sample sequenced in a study of graft-versus-host responses after intestinal transplantation. Processing of graft tissue released intraepithelial and lamina propria lymphocytes. Here immunoSEQ multiplex PCR was the method, and the copy in TCRdb shows in-frame clones only, minus some. Altogether 14,000 or so clones are present, more than 65% being singletons, with the ten largest covering 3% to 4.5%. The source was ileum tissue, collected roughly 27 days after intestinal transplant. The receptors were sampled from a human patient who received an intestinal transplant, so some T cells may come from the graft donor.

J is TRBJ2-2 and V is TRBV9, with 11 bases matching TRBD2. CDR1 is SGDLS and CDR2 is YYNGEE in the germline V gene. The CDR3 runs 16 residues. The V and J ends lost 1 base and 7 bases, in that order; junction bases with no gene match: 6. This CDR3 is CASSVFSGRAGGELFF. Written as DNA, the CDR3 is TGTGCCAGCAGCGTATTTAGCGGGAGGGCCGGCGGGGAGCTGTTTTTT.

The rearrangement joins TRBV2 to TRBJ1-5; D gene ambiguous. CDR1 is SNHLY and CDR2 is FYNNEI in the germline V gene. V dropped 4 bases and J dropped 9 bases, with 13 bases sitting between them. The CDR3 is made up of 13 amino acids. The CDR3 DNA follows: TGTGCCAGCAGTGCCCTTGCGGGGTCGCCCCAGCATTTT. The encoded protein is CASSALAGSPQHF. The entire variable domain, with the rest obtained from reference TRBV2 and TRBJ1-5, is as follows: EPEVTQTPSHQVTQMGQEVILRCVPISNHLYFYWYRQILGQKVEFLVSFYNNEISEKSEIFDDQFSVERPDGSNFTLKIRSTKLEDSAMYFCASSALAGSPQHFGDGTRLSIL.

The chain links TRBV12-5 to TRBJ2-2; 8 bases are a match to TRBD1. Germline V gives CDR1 LGHNT, CDR2 FRNRAP. CDR3 length equals 15 residues. The J segment lost 6 bases and the V segment lost 6 bases, leaving 9 bases of the junction unmatched. DNA of the CDR3: TGTGCTAGTGGACACGGACAGGGATCATCCGGGGAGCTGTTTTTT. It translates to CASGHGQGSSGELFF.

J is TRBJ2-2 and V is TRBV5-6; D gene unclear. CDR3 length: 15 residues. Germline CDR1 is SGHDT and CDR2 is YYEEEE. Deletions cut 0 bases from V and 1 base from J, with 7 bases between. The DNA of the CDR3 is TGTGCCAGCAGCTTGGATGCAGGGAACACCGGGGAGCTGTTTTTT. Translation: CASSLDAGNTGELFF.

The rearrangement uses TRBV6-1 and TRBJ1-6; TRBD1 aligns across 10 bases. The CDR3 extends over 19 amino acids. Germline lookup yields CDR1 MNHNS and CDR2 SASEGT. V was clipped by 3 bases and J by 3 bases; unmatched bases: 11. CDR3 sequence: CASSETGGMATDYNSPLHF. The CDR3 nucleotides are TGTGCCAGCAGTGAGACAGGGGGCATGGCTACCGACTATAATTCACCCCTCCACTTT.

The chain joins TRBV2 to TRBJ1-5; D not resolved. The CDR3 sequence is 12 residues long. V dropped 3 bases and J dropped 12 bases, with 12 bases sitting between them. Germline values: CDR1 SNHLY, CDR2 FYNNEI. For the CDR3, the DNA is TGTGCCAGCAGTGAGGGCCAGGCCAACCAGCATTTT. Its protein product is CASSEGQANQHF.

The rearrangement uses TRBV4-1 and TRBJ2-2; TRBD2 matches 15 bases. CDR1 is MGHRA, CDR2 YSYEKL, per germline. The CDR3 totals 19 residues. The trim removed 2 bases at V and 0 bases at J, leaving 4 bases unmatched. CDR3 in amino acids: CASSQPGLAGGTNTGELFF. The CDR3 bases are TGCGCCAGCAGCCAACCGGGACTAGCGGGGGGCACGAACACCGGGGAGCTGTTTTTT.

The chain recombines TRBV11-2 with TRBJ2-1, with 10 bases fitting TRBD2. Germline V gives CDR1 SGHAT, CDR2 FQNNGV. The CDR3 loop spans 18 amino acids. The V segment lost 4 bases and the J segment 7 bases; nucleotides outside the gene matches: 16. CDR3 sequence (DNA): TGTGCCAGCAGCTACTTCCCTCCGGGGAGCGGGGGGGCAAATGAGCAGTTCTTC. Its translation is CASSYFPPGSGGANEQFF.

This clone was seen a handful of times. V and J are TRBV28 and TRBJ1-1, with D possibly TRBD1 on 6 matching bases. V was pared by 6 bases and J by 3 bases, with 14 bases between. The CDR3 is 14 amino acids. Germline V lookup: CDR1 MDHEN, CDR2 SYDVKM. CDR3 region: CASSRSQGYTEAFF. CDR3 DNA: TGTGCCAGCAGCCGATCTCAGGGGTACACTGAAGCTTTCTTT.

The chain carries TRBV9 and TRBJ1-6, with D uncertain. Germline assignment: CDR1 SGDLS and CDR2 YYNGEE. The CDR3 has 13 amino acids. V lost 3 bases and J 8 bases, leaving 9 bases between the germline ends. CDR3 protein: CASSGTLYSPLHF. In nucleotides, the CDR3 is TGTGCCAGCAGCGGCACCCTATATTCACCCCTCCACTTT. Filled out from reference TRBV9 and TRBJ1-6, the complete variable domain reads DSGVTQTPKHLITATGQRVTLRCSPRSGDLSVYWYQQSLDQGLQFLIQYYNGEERAKGNILERFSAQQFPDLHSELNLSSLELGDSALYFCASSGTLYSPLHFGNGTRLTVT.

The chain recombines TRBV4-2 with TRBJ1-5; no clear D gene. Germline CDR1 LGHNA, CDR2 YNFKEQ. CDR3 length: 15 residues. With 0 bases removed from V and 3 bases from J, the gap between germline ends came to 9 bases. CDR3 sequence reads: CASSQDISANQPQHF. The CDR3 DNA reads as TGTGCCAGCAGCCAAGATATAAGCGCCAATCAGCCCCAGCATTTT.

The J gene is TRBJ1-4, the V gene TRBV11-2; 10 bases agree with TRBD1. The ends lost 5 bases at V and 1 base at J; junction bases unmatched: 10. Germline values: CDR1 SGHAT, CDR2 FQNNGV. CDR3 size: 18 residues. The CDR3 spells CASSPGTGEFGTNEKLFF. CDR3 DNA: TGTGCCAGCAGCCCCGGGACAGGGGAGTTTGGAACTAATGAAAAACTGTTTTTT. The full variable domain, in which reference TRBV11-2 and TRBJ1-4 provide the parts outside the CDR3, is EAGVAQSPRYKIIEKRQSVAFWCNPISGHATLYWYQQILGQGPKLLIQFQNNGVVDDSQLPKDRFSAERLKGVDSTLKIQPAKLEDSAVYLCASSPGTGEFGTNEKLFFGSGTQLSVL.

V is TRBV6-1 and J is TRBJ2-7; TRBD1 might be the D (6 bases). V lost 7 bases and J 4 bases, leaving 14 bases between the germline ends. Looked up from germline, CDR1 is MNHNS and CDR2 is SASEGT. The CDR3 is made up of 13 amino acids. The CDR3: CASKTDREYEQYV. In DNA form, the CDR3 reads TGTGCCAGCAAGACGGACAGAGAATACGAGCAGTACGTC.

This clone turned up a few times. The chain has TRBV6-4 and TRBJ1-3, with TRBD1 matching 8 bases. Germline CDR1 MRHNA, CDR2 SNTAGT. This CDR3 is built from 16 residues. V was pared by 5 bases and J by 2 bases, with 8 bases of the junction left unmatched. The CDR3 nucleotides are TGTGCCAGCAGTCCCGCTCAGACAGGGGCTGGAAACACCATATATTTT. Its protein product is CASSPAQTGAGNTIYF.

DNA of the CDR3: TGTGCCAGCAGCCCTAGAGGGACTAGCGGGGGCAACAATGAGCAGTTCTTC. As protein: CASSPRGTSGGNNEQFF. V is TRBV7-2 and J is TRBJ2-1; 14 nucleotides line up with TRBD2. The V segment lost 5 bases and the J segment 5 bases; nucleotides outside the gene matches: 8. This CDR3 region has 17 residues. Germline-derived CDR1 and CDR2 are SGHTA and FQGNSA.

Only one count was recorded for this clone. The chain combines TRBV29-1 with TRBJ1-1, with a possible D match to TRBD1 (5 bases). The CDR3 is made up of 10 amino acids. CDR1 is SQVTM, CDR2 ANQGSEA, per germline. The V end lost 6 bases, the J end lost 7 bases, and 9 bases lay between the germline ends. As DNA, the CDR3 is TGCAGCGTAACCCAGGGTGAAGCTTTCTTT. This translates into CSVTQGEAFF.

This clone has just a few counts. The chain recombines TRBV2 with TRBJ1-2; TRBD1 matches 7 bases. Germline V gives CDR1 SNHLY, CDR2 FYNNEI. This CDR3 has 14 residues. J was trimmed by 2 bases and V by 6 bases; bases with no gene match: 6. The CDR3 DNA is TGTGCCAGCAGCCCCGACAGGGAAAACTATGGCTACACCTTC. Translation: CASSPDRENYGYTF.

The chain links TRBV28 to TRBJ1-6; D may be TRBD1 (6 bases). Germline V lookup: CDR1 MDHEN, CDR2 SYDVKM. V was pared by 3 bases and J by 8 bases, with 20 bases between. The CDR3 has 17 amino acids. The CDR3 sequence is CASSLPLTGTGDSPLHF. The CDR3 DNA sequence: TGTGCCAGCAGTTTGCCCCTGACAGGTACCGGGGATTCACCCCTCCACTTT. Variable domain in full (rest from reference TRBV28 and TRBJ1-6): DVKVTQSSRYLVKRTGEKVFLECVQDMDHENMFWYRQDPGLGLRLIYFSYDVKMKEKGDIPEGYSVSREKKERFSLILESASTNQTSMYLCASSLPLTGTGDSPLHFGNGTRLTVT.

The chain carries TRBV19 and TRBJ2-7, with 12 bases aligning to TRBD2. Germline lookup yields CDR1 LNHDA and CDR2 SQIVND (reference sequence). Trimming at V came to 6 bases and at J to 2 bases, leaving 8 bases not matched to a gene. The CDR3 has 16 amino acids. In DNA, the CDR3 is TGTGCCAGTAGACCTGGGACTAGCGGGCTTCCCTACGAGCAGTACTTC. Translating gives CASRPGTSGLPYEQYF.

The V call is TRBV10-3, the J call TRBJ2-2, with 10 bases fitting TRBD2. The CDR3 consists of 17 residues. Germline assignment: CDR1 ENHRY and CDR2 SYGVKD. J gave up 5 bases and V 4 bases, and 10 bases lay outside the gene matches. In nucleotides, the CDR3 is TGTGCCATCAGTGGTGGTAGCGGGGGGCCCGGGACCGGGGAGCTGTTTTTT. Translation: CAISGGSGGPGTGELFF.

The V and J genes are TRBV30 and TRBJ1-5; D gene ambiguous. Trimming took 5 bases from V and 4 from J, leaving 12 bases between them. The germline V gene encodes CDR1 GTSNPN and CDR2 SVGIG (reference sequence). The CDR3 totals 13 residues. The CDR3 DNA is TGTGCCTGGGCCCGAAACTCAAATCAGCCCCAGCATTTT. Protein product: CAWARNSNQPQHF.

The chain has TRBV9 and TRBJ2-3; a possible D gene is TRBD1 (6 bases). Germline CDR1 and CDR2: SGDLS and YYNGEE. The length of the CDR3 is 15 residues. V was cut by 3 bases and J by 5 bases, with 16 bases left in between. The CDR3, as DNA: TGTGCCAGCAGCGCCCCCCAGGGGCTCGGAGATACGCAGTATTTT. Translation: CASSAPQGLGDTQYF.

V usage is TRBV18 and J usage is TRBJ1-6; the D is unclear. Trimming left V 3 bases short and J 10 bases short, with 22 bases between. CDR3 size: 17 residues. CDR1 and CDR2 (germline): KGHSH, LQKENI. DNA of the CDR3: TGTGCCAGCTCACCGGAGCGGACGCCAAGGGCCCAGTCACCCCTCCACTTT. This translates into CASSPERTPRAQSPLHF.

This clone was seen once. This chain joins TRBV7-2 and TRBJ2-5, with D tentatively TRBD2 (5 bases). CDR3 length: 15 amino acids. Germline V gene data show CDR1 as SGHTA and CDR2 as FQGNSA. With 5 bases removed from V and 2 bases from J, the gap between germline ends came to 15 bases. CDR3 coding DNA: TGTGCCAGCAGCCGGCGGATGGAGGAACAAGAGACCCAGTACTTC. Protein product: CASSRRMEEQETQYF. Complete variable domain (other parts from reference TRBV7-2 and TRBJ2-5): GAGVSQSPSNKVTEKGKDVELRCDPISGHTALYWYRQSLGQGLEFLIYFQGNSAPDKSGLPSDRFSAERTGGSVSTLTIQRTQQEDSAVYLCASSRRMEEQETQYFGPGTRLLVL.

This chain uses TRBV5-1 with TRBJ2-1, with a possible D match to TRBD1 (6 bases). V was cut by 4 bases and J by 4 bases, with 24 bases left in between. The CDR3 is made up of 18 amino acids. In germline, CDR1 is SGHRS, CDR2 YFSETQ. The DNA for the CDR3 is TGCGCCAGCAGCCCCCTTGGGGGCCGGGGTATGGGGTACAATGAGCAGTTCTTC. Its protein product is CASSPLGGRGMGYNEQFF.

About this clone: Without the conserved terminal phenylalanine or tryptophan, this CDR3 likely stems from a read error. The DNA is left out, because the CDR3 cannot be placed on it with certainty; the CDR3 is given as TCRdb lists it. The chain couples TRBV5-6 to TRBJ1-5; the table gives TRBD1 as D, unverified against the DNA. The CDR3 sequence runs 10 residues, both termini included. Germline loops: CDR1 SGHDT, CDR2 YYEEEE. This CDR3 is CASSTNQPQV.

V gene TRBV5-8 combines with J gene TRBJ1-6, with 7 bases that match TRBD1. The germline gives CDR1 SGHTS, CDR2 YDEGEE. This CDR3 contains 16 residues. V lost 4 bases to trimming and J lost 2 bases; unmatched junction nucleotides: 6. Here the CDR3 reads CASSRTGQTYNSPLHF. The CDR3 DNA is TGTGCCAGCAGCAGGACGGGACAGACCTATAATTCACCCCTCCACTTT.

In its sample, this clone was seen once. The chain joins TRBV11-2 to TRBJ1-4; D perhaps matches TRBD1 (6 bases). Trimming left V 4 bases short and J 6 bases short, with 12 bases between. The CDR3 is 14 residues long. Per germline, CDR1 SGHAT and CDR2 FQNNGV. CDR3 sequence (DNA): TGTGCCAGCAGCTGGACAGAACTAGATGAAAAACTGTTTTTT. Protein sequence: CASSWTELDEKLFF.

By proportion, this clone is medium-sized. V usage is TRBV4-1 and J usage is TRBJ1-6, with D hard to call. V was trimmed by 0 bases and J by 8 bases, leaving 14 bases between them. Per germline, CDR1 MGHRA and CDR2 YSYEKL. CDR3 length: 16 amino acids. The CDR3 loop is CASSQDPGSGYSPLHF. In DNA, the CDR3 is TGCGCCAGCAGCCAAGATCCGGGAAGCGGTTATTCACCCCTCCACTTT.

This sequence joins TRBV5-1 and TRBJ1-4, with unresolved D. The CDR3 runs 14 residues. Germline lookup yields CDR1 SGHRS and CDR2 YFSETQ. V lost 1 base and J lost 8, with 12 bases in between. CDR3 coding DNA: TGCGCCAGCAGCTTGTGGGAGAGAAGCGAAAAACTGTTTTTT. It encodes CASSLWERSEKLFF.